These 20 T cell receptor beta chains were sequenced from one sample in a study of blood T cell repertoires in COVID-19. Some clones are missing from TCRdb's copy, which holds only in-frame ones; the method was immunoSEQ multiplex PCR. Of over 100,000 clones listed, 70% to 90% are singletons. The sample taken for sequencing was peripheral blood. Every receptor here comes from a man aged 35 to 55 with acute or convalescent COVID-19.

The chain employs TRBV7-9 and TRBJ1-1; possible D gene TRBD1, 5 bases. The V end was cut by 4 bases, the J end by 2 bases, with 14 bases between. The CDR3 has 15 residues. CDR1 and CDR2 (germline): SEHNR, FQNEAQ (reference sequence). The CDR3 DNA reads TGTGCCAGCAGCTCCCGGGGGGGAGAAAACACTGAAGCTTTCTTT. It yields the protein CASSSRGGENTEAFF.

As regards this clone: Additional DNA sequences in this sample encode the identical CDR3. The chain recombines TRBV29-1 with TRBJ1-1; D may be TRBD1 (5 bases). Trimming cost V 3 bases and J 0 bases, with 8 bases left between them. This CDR3 spans 13 amino acids. Germline V CDR1 and CDR2: SQVTM, ANQGSEA. The CDR3 coding sequence is TGCAGCGTTGAGAGACAGTTGAACACTGAAGCTTTCTTT. This encodes CSVERQLNTEAFF.

This sequence joins TRBV19 and TRBJ1-5, with D tentatively TRBD1 (6 bases). V was cut by 3 bases and J by 4 bases, with 16 bases left in between. The CDR3 is 16 amino acids. Germline loops: CDR1 LNHDA, CDR2 SQIVND (reference sequence). CDR3 bases: TGTGCCAGTAGTATTCTCCAACAGGGTAGGAATCAGCCCCAGCATTTT. Residues: CASSILQQGRNQPQHF.

The rearrangement uses TRBV18 and TRBJ1-1; TRBD1 agrees at 8 bases. The trim removed 6 bases at V and 8 bases at J, leaving 5 bases unmatched. The CDR3 contains 12 residues. The germline V gene encodes CDR1 KGHSH and CDR2 LQKENI. The CDR3 loop is CASSTNRGEAFF. The DNA for the CDR3 is TGTGCCAGCTCCACGAACAGGGGGGAAGCTTTCTTT.

The rearrangement joins TRBV19 to TRBJ2-1; 14 bases align to TRBD2. The trim removed 5 bases at V and 0 bases at J, leaving 12 bases unmatched. The germline CDR1 and CDR2 sequences are LNHDA and SQIVND (reference sequence). The CDR3 extends over 20 amino acids. CDR3: CASSLTGTSGGPSSYNEQFF. CDR3 DNA: TGTGCCAGTAGTCTTACCGGGACTAGCGGGGGCCCGAGCTCCTACAATGAGCAGTTCTTC.

Only a few counts were recorded for this clone. The genes are TRBV4-1 and TRBJ2-2, with 11 bases fitting TRBD2. With V trimmed by 3 bases and J by 3 bases, 6 bases remained unmatched. CDR1 is MGHRA and CDR2 is YSYEKL in the germline V gene. The CDR3 sequence is 17 residues long. The CDR3 DNA reads TGCGCCAGCAGCCACCTACTAGCGGGAGTGCACACCGGGGAGCTGTTTTTT. Translated, it gives CASSHLLAGVHTGELFF.

The chain has TRBV19 and TRBJ1-2; TRBD1 matches at 11 bases. CDR3 size: 15 residues. Germline lookup yields CDR1 LNHDA and CDR2 SQIVND (reference sequence). Germline trimming cut 5 bases from V and 8 bases from J; bases unmatched to any gene: 10. This chain's CDR3 is CASSSRTGGGGGYTF. The CDR3 DNA reads as TGTGCCAGTAGTTCCCGGACAGGGGGCGGTGGAGGCTACACCTTC. The full variable domain, with the rest looked up from reference TRBV19 and TRBJ1-2, is DGGITQSPKYLFRKEGQNVTLSCEQNLNHDAMYWYRQDPGQGLRLIYYSQIVNDFQKGDIAEGYSVSREKKESFPLTVTSAQKNPTAFYLCASSSRTGGGGGYTFGSGTRLTVV.

This chain connects TRBV29-1 to TRBJ2-1; 7 nucleotides align to TRBD2. CDR1 SQVTM and CDR2 ANQGSEA come from the germline V gene. CDR3 size: 14 residues. V was clipped by 8 bases and J by 4 bases; unmatched bases: 11. For the CDR3, the DNA is TGCAGCTCCAAGGGAGCGGGGAGTTACAATGAGCAGTTCTTC. Translation: CSSKGAGSYNEQFF.

V gene TRBV6-2 or TRBV6-3 combines with J gene TRBJ2-7; D unresolved. The CDR3 covers 15 residues. Between the trimmed V and J ends, which lost 5 bases and 0 bases, there was a span of 14 bases. From germline, CDR1 is MNHEY and CDR2 SVGEGT. CDR3 sequence (DNA): TGTGCCAGCAGTGCTCGACTGCGGAGCTCCTACGAGCAGTACTTC. Translating it yields CASSARLRSSYEQYF.

The chain couples TRBV15 to TRBJ2-1; 7 bases are shared with TRBD2. In germline, CDR1 is LNHNV, CDR2 YYDKDF (reference sequence). V lost 0 bases, J lost 7 bases, and 3 bases stayed unmatched. This CDR3 is 14 amino acids long. CDR3 bases: TGTGCCACCAGCAGAGATCAGCGGGGAAATGAGCAGTTCTTC. Its protein product is CATSRDQRGNEQFF. Variable domain in full (rest from reference TRBV15 and TRBJ2-1): DAMVIQNPRYQVTQFGKPVTLSCSQTLNHNVMYWYQQKSSQAPKLLFHYYDKDFNNEADTPDNFQSRRPNTSFCFLDIRSPGLGDTAMYLCATSRDQRGNEQFFGPGTRLTVL.

This clone appeared once. The V call is TRBV29-1, the J call TRBJ2-3; 9 bases fit TRBD2. This CDR3 has 15 amino acids. V lost 7 bases and J lost 0; bases outside the gene matches: 8. Per the germline V gene, CDR1 is SQVTM and CDR2 is ANQGSEA. The CDR3 nucleotides read TGCAGCGCCCGATCTAGCGGGGTTAGCACAGATACGCAGTATTTT. Encoded protein: CSARSSGVSTDTQYF.

The CDR3 loop is CASSPLRAGGGDTQYF. The CDR3 DNA reads as TGCGCCAGCAGCCCCCTGAGAGCGGGGGGTGGAGATACGCAGTATTTT. The V call is TRBV4-1, the J call TRBJ2-3; the match to TRBD2 covers 9 bases. V was pared by 4 bases and J by 5 bases, with 10 bases of the junction left unmatched. Germline CDR1 is MGHRA and CDR2 is YSYEKL. CDR3 length equals 16 residues.

J is TRBJ2-7 and V is TRBV5-4, with TRBD2 matching over 7 bases. Germline values: CDR1 SGHNT, CDR2 YYREEE (reference sequence). This CDR3 has 16 residues. The trim removed 2 bases at V and 3 bases at J, leaving 11 bases unmatched. Here the CDR3 reads CASSFLPAGVLYEQYF. CDR3 in DNA: TGTGCCAGCAGCTTCCTCCCTGCGGGGGTCCTCTACGAGCAGTACTTC.

This rearrangement joins TRBV5-1 to TRBJ2-2, with 7 bases matching TRBD2. The CDR3 length is 19 residues. The junction had 19 bases not matched to a gene; V was cut back by 3 bases and J by 5 bases. From germline, CDR1 is SGHRS and CDR2 YFSETQ. The CDR3 nucleotides are TGCGCCAGCAGCTCGACTGCCCCTCGGCGGGAGAGTGGGACCGGGGAGCTGTTTTTT. Its translation: CASSSTAPRRESGTGELFF.

The V and J genes are TRBV12-3 or TRBV12-4 and TRBJ2-1; 9 bases are shared with TRBD2. V gave up 3 bases and J gave up 9 bases; unmatched junction bases: 3. The CDR3 consists of 13 residues. CDR3 nucleotides: TGTGCCAGCAGTTTTGAGCGGGGGGTTGAGCAGTTCTTC. As protein: CASSFERGVEQFF.

This clone came up once. CDR3 DNA sequence: TGCAGCGTTGGTAGCGGGAGGATCCCCTACGAGCAGTACTTC. This sequence encodes CSVGSGRIPYEQYF. The genes are TRBV29-1 and TRBJ2-7; 10 bases align to TRBD2. Germline V gene data show CDR1 as SQVTM and CDR2 as ANQGSEA. Trimming took 4 bases from V and 2 from J; bases not matched to a gene: 5. The CDR3 is 14 residues long.

The chain joins TRBV19 to TRBJ1-5, with D hard to call. The CDR3 has 17 amino acids. Germline lookup yields CDR1 LNHDA and CDR2 SQIVND (reference sequence). Trimming cost V 3 bases and J 0 bases, with 15 bases left between them. The CDR3 coding sequence is TGTGCCAGTAGTATCCCAATCGGGGTTCGTAGCAATCAGCCCCAGCATTTT. Its protein product is CASSIPIGVRSNQPQHF. Drawing the rest from reference TRBV19 and TRBJ1-5, the complete variable domain is DGGITQSPKYLFRKEGQNVTLSCEQNLNHDAMYWYRQDPGQGLRLIYYSQIVNDFQKGDIAEGYSVSREKKESFPLTVTSAQKNPTAFYLCASSIPIGVRSNQPQHFGDGTRLSIL.

V and J are TRBV27 and TRBJ2-3; TRBD2 matches 14 bases. V was pared by 6 bases and J by 5 bases, with 19 bases of the junction left unmatched. Germline CDR1 and CDR2: MNHEY and SMNVEV (reference sequence). The CDR3 covers 20 residues. CDR3 DNA: TGTGCCAGCAGAGCCATGGGACTAGCGGGAGAACCACAAGGAGGAGATACGCAGTATTTT. Protein sequence: CASRAMGLAGEPQGGDTQYF.

V gene TRBV10-1 combines with J gene TRBJ2-7, with a possible D match to TRBD1 (6 bases). The germline CDR1 and CDR2 sequences are WNHNN and SYGVQD (reference sequence). V dropped 10 bases and J dropped 5 bases, with 21 bases sitting between them. The CDR3 consists of 14 residues. The CDR3 spells CATRPGTQANEQYF. The CDR3 DNA follows: TGCGCCACCCGTCCTGGGACACAAGCCAACGAGCAGTACTTC.

A single count supports this clone. The J gene is TRBJ2-7, the V gene TRBV19; 8 bases map to TRBD1. Trimming cost V 6 bases and J 2 bases; bases outside gene matches: 3. The CDR3 covers 13 residues. CDR1 is LNHDA, CDR2 SQIVND, per germline (reference sequence). As DNA, the CDR3 is TGTGCCAGTAGGAGACAGGGGACCTACGAGCAGTACTTC. As protein: CASRRQGTYEQYF.